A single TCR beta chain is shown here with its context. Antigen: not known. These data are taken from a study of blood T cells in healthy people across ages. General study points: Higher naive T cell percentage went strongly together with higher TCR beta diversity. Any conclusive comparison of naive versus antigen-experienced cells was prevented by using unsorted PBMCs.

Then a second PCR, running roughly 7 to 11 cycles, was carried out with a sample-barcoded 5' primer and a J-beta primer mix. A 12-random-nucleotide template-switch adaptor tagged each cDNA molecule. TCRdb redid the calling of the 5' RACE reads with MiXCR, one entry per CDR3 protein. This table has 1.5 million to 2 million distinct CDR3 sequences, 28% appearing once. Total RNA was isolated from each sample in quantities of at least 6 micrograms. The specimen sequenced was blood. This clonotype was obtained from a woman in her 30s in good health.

The CDR3 here is CATSDSGASGKGLAGDRFRNEQFF. CDR3 bases: TGTGCCACCAGTGATTCGGGGGCGTCAGGGAAGGGACTAGCGGGGGATAGGTTTCGGAATGAGCAGTTCTTC. The J gene is TRBJ2-1, the V gene TRBV24-1; 14 bases are shared with TRBD2. CDR1 and CDR2 (germline): KGHDR, SFDVKD. This CDR3 has 24 amino acids. The J segment lost 7 bases and the V segment lost 2 bases, leaving 27 bases of the junction unmatched.